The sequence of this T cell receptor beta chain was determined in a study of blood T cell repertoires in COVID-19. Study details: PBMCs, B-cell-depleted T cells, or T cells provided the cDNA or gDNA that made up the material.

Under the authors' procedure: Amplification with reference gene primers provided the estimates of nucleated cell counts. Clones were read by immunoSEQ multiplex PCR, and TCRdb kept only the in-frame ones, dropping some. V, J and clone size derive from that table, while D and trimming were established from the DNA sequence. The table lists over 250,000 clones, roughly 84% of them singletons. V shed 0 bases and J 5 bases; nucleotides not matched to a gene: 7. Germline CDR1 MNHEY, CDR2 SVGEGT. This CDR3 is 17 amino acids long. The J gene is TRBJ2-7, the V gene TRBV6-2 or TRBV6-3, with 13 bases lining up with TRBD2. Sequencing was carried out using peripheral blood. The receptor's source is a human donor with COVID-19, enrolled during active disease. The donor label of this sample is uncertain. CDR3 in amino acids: CASSYSSGLAGDDEQYF. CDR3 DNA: TGTGCCAGCAGTTACTCGTCCGGACTAGCGGGAGACGACGAGCAGTACTTC.